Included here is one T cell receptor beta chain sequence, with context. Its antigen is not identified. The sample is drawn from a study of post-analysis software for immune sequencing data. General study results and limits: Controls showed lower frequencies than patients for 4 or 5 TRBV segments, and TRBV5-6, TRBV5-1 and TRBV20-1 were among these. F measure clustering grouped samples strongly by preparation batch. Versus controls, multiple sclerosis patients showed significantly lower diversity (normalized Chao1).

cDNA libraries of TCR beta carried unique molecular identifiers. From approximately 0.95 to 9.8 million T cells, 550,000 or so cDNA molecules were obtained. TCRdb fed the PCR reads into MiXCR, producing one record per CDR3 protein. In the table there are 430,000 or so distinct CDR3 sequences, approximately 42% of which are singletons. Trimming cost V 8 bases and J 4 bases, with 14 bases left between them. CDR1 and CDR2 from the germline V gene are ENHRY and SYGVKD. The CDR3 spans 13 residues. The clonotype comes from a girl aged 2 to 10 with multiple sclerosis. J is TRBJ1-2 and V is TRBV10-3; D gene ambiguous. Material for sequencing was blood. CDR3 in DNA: TGTGCCATCGGTGGAGGAGTTTCCTATGGCTACACCTTC. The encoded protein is CAIGGGVSYGYTF.